The 27 T cell receptor beta chains below were found in one sample sequenced in a study of memory CD4+ T cells and cytomegalovirus serostatus. Sequenced by immunoSEQ multiplex PCR; TCRdb stores in-frame clones only, minus some. The sample records just under 65,000 clones, 75% to 80% being singletons. The sort gate was single viable CD3+CD4+CD8-CD45RO+ cells for memory CD4+ T cells. The sample consisted of memory CD4+ T cells from blood. These receptors were collected from an adult in good health and CMV-seronegative.

The rearrangement joins TRBV19 to TRBJ1-1; no clear D. Between the trimmed V and J ends, which lost 2 bases and 0 bases, there was a span of 4 bases. The CDR3 covers 13 residues. Germline CDR1 reads LNHDA; CDR2 reads SQIVND (reference sequence). Written as DNA, the CDR3 is TGTGCCAGTAGTATACAACTGAACACTGAAGCTTTCTTT. It specifies CASSIQLNTEAFF.

CDR3 bases: TGTGCCAGCAGTTCCGACAGGGTAGGGTTTACTGAAGCTTTCTTT. Translating gives CASSSDRVGFTEAFF. V and J are TRBV6-5 and TRBJ1-1; 7 positions agree with TRBD1. The CDR3 extends over 15 amino acids. V was pared by 4 bases and J by 5 bases, with 10 bases of the junction left unmatched. Germline V gene lookup returns CDR1 MNHEY and CDR2 SVGAGI.

The chain has TRBV5-1 and TRBJ2-7; 9 bases line up with TRBD2. This CDR3 spans 14 amino acids. Germline assignment: CDR1 SGHRS and CDR2 YFSETQ. V shed 0 bases, J shed 5 bases, and the junction held 3 bases outside the gene matches. The CDR3 region is CASSLGGGANEQYF. The DNA for the CDR3 is TGCGCCAGCAGCTTGGGCGGGGGGGCAAACGAGCAGTACTTC.

The rearrangement joins TRBV4-3 to TRBJ2-5, with D hard to call. Germline CDR1 reads LGHNA; CDR2 reads YSLEER. V shed 1 base and J shed 2 bases, with 11 bases lying between them. The CDR3 runs to 15 residues. The CDR3 here is CASSQAWTGQETQYF. DNA for the CDR3: TGCGCCAGCAGCCAAGCGTGGACCGGGCAAGAGACCCAGTACTTC.

The chain combines TRBV29-1 with TRBJ2-5; 7 bases map to TRBD1. This CDR3 contains 10 residues. CDR1 SQVTM and CDR2 ANQGSEA come from the germline V gene. J gave up 4 bases and V 7 bases, and 0 bases lay outside the gene matches. The CDR3 loop reads CSAGGETQYF. The CDR3 region has the DNA TGCAGCGCAGGGGGAGAGACCCAGTACTTC.

The chain links TRBV6-6 to TRBJ2-3, with D unclear. Germline CDR1 MNHNY, CDR2 SVGAGI (reference sequence). V lost 3 bases and J 6 bases, leaving 4 bases between the germline ends. The CDR3 extends over 11 amino acids. CDR3 sequence: CASSYDDTQYF. CDR3 DNA sequence: TGTGCCAGCAGTTATGATGATACGCAGTATTTT.

The rearrangement uses TRBV7-3 and TRBJ2-5; no definite D call. This CDR3 spans 13 amino acids. Germline CDR1 is SGHTA and CDR2 is FQGTGA. Trimming took 1 base from V and 5 from J, leaving 8 bases between them. The chain's CDR3 is CASSLMIGETQYF. The DNA for the CDR3 is TGTGCCAGCAGCTTAATGATCGGTGAGACCCAGTACTTC.

This clone was counted only a few times. The chain carries TRBV7-9 and TRBJ2-1, with 12 positions matching TRBD2. From germline, CDR1 is SEHNR and CDR2 FQNEAQ (reference sequence). The ends lost 5 bases at V and 4 bases at J; junction bases unmatched: 6. This CDR3 has 16 amino acids. The CDR3 nucleotides are TGTGCCAGCAGCCGACTAGCGGGGGACTATTACAATGAGCAGTTCTTC. Translated, it gives CASSRLAGDYYNEQFF.

This chain uses TRBV14 with TRBJ1-3; unclear D gene. The CDR3 covers 13 residues. Germline V gene data show CDR1 as SGHDN and CDR2 as FVKESK. V lost 4 bases and J lost 2, with 6 bases in between. The CDR3 region has the DNA TGTGCCAGCAGCCTGGTAGCTGGAAACACCATATATTTT. Translated, it gives CASSLVAGNTIYF. Full variable domain (remainder filled in from reference TRBV14 and TRBJ1-3): EAGVTQFPSHSVIEKGQTVTLRCDPISGHDNLYWYRRVMGKEIKFLLHFVKESKQDESGMPNNRFLAERTGGTYSTLKVQPAELEDSGVYFCASSLVAGNTIYFGEGSWLTVV.

The chain combines TRBV5-5 with TRBJ1-4, with TRBD1 matching 8 bases. CDR3 size: 13 residues. With 4 bases clipped from V and 8 bases from J, the junction kept 4 bases outside the gene matches. From germline, CDR1 is SGHKS and CDR2 YYEKEE (reference sequence). CDR3 DNA: TGTGCCAGCAGCCTGACAGGGGAGGAAAAACTGTTTTTT. It yields the protein CASSLTGEEKLFF.

The chain couples TRBV5-1 to TRBJ2-5; TRBD2 might be the D (6 bases). Trimming pared 5 bases from V and 2 bases from J, leaving 16 bases between. Germline assignment: CDR1 SGHRS and CDR2 YFSETQ. CDR3 size: 15 residues. The CDR3 here is CASRNPQGLQETQYF. In DNA, the CDR3 is TGCGCCAGCAGGAATCCCCAGGGACTTCAAGAGACCCAGTACTTC.

The V call is TRBV6-5, the J call TRBJ2-7, with 11 bases identical to TRBD2. This CDR3 is built from 16 residues. CDR1 and CDR2 (germline): MNHEY, SVGAGI. V lost 4 bases to trimming and J lost 1 base; unmatched junction nucleotides: 6. CDR3 nucleotides: TGTGCCAGCAGTTTGGCGCTAGCGGGGGGATCCTACGAGCAGTACTTC. Protein product: CASSLALAGGSYEQYF.

Here the CDR3 reads CASSVRVYQETQYF. Written as DNA, the CDR3 is TGTGCCAGCAGTGTTCGGGTGTACCAAGAGACCCAGTACTTC. V gene TRBV2 combines with J gene TRBJ2-5; D unclear. CDR3 size: 14 residues. The germline gives CDR1 SNHLY, CDR2 FYNNEI. With 4 bases removed from V and 0 bases from J, the gap between germline ends came to 9 bases.

V gene TRBV5-6 combines with J gene TRBJ1-2; 10 bases line up with TRBD1. CDR1 and CDR2 from the germline V gene are SGHDT and YYEEEE. With 4 bases clipped from V and 3 bases from J, the junction kept 9 bases outside the gene matches. The CDR3 totals 16 residues. CDR3 bases: TGTGCCAGCAGCCTTCCGGGACAGGGGACCTACTATGGCTACACCTTC. This gives the protein CASSLPGQGTYYGYTF.

The chain has TRBV5-4 and TRBJ1-2; TRBD1 matches at 7 bases. With 4 bases clipped from V and 8 bases from J, the junction kept 17 bases outside the gene matches. Germline CDR1 SGHNT, CDR2 YYREEE (reference sequence). The CDR3 runs 16 residues. The CDR3: CASSRPSRQGGLGYTF. The CDR3 coding sequence is TGTGCCAGCAGCCGGCCTAGCCGACAGGGCGGCTTAGGCTACACCTTC.

The chain links TRBV19 to TRBJ2-7; TRBD2 agrees at 12 bases. Germline trimming cut 5 bases from V and 6 bases from J; bases unmatched to any gene: 8. CDR3 length: 15 amino acids. In germline, CDR1 is LNHDA, CDR2 SQIVND (reference sequence). The CDR3 region is CASSVTSGRSGEQYF. In DNA, the CDR3 is TGTGCCAGTAGTGTTACTAGCGGGAGGTCAGGCGAGCAGTACTTC.

This clone was recorded only once. The gene calls are TRBV28 and TRBJ2-1; TRBD2 matches 14 bases. V was clipped by 5 bases and J by 6 bases; unmatched bases: 15. The CDR3 totals 19 residues. CDR1 MDHEN and CDR2 SYDVKM come from the germline V gene. CDR3 bases: TGTGCCAGCAGTCCCTCCCAGGGGACTAGCGGGAGTAAAGGCAATGAGCAGTTCTTC. This gives the protein CASSPSQGTSGSKGNEQFF.

The chain has TRBV7-9 and TRBJ2-6; 7 nucleotides align to TRBD2. The germline V gene encodes CDR1 SEHNR and CDR2 FQNEAQ (reference sequence). J gave up 3 bases and V 5 bases, and 4 bases lay outside the gene matches. The CDR3 extends over 15 amino acids. CDR3 protein: CASSRSGGGANVLTF. The CDR3 DNA reads as TGTGCCAGCAGCCGATCGGGGGGTGGGGCCAACGTCCTGACTTTC.

This clone was counted a few times. This chain uses TRBV7-9 with TRBJ2-3; 7 positions match TRBD1. Germline CDR1 is SEHNR and CDR2 is FQNEAQ (reference sequence). The CDR3 has 17 residues. V lost 3 bases to trimming and J lost 0 bases; unmatched junction nucleotides: 9. CDR3 DNA sequence: TGTGCCAGCAGCTTTAGTCGAACAGGGGTTAGCACAGATACGCAGTATTTT. This sequence encodes CASSFSRTGVSTDTQYF.

The rearrangement joins TRBV7-9 to TRBJ1-4; D may be TRBD1 (5 bases). The CDR3 loop spans 14 amino acids. Germline V gene sequence: CDR1 SEHNR, CDR2 FQNEAQ (reference sequence). Trimming removed 6 bases at V and 4 bases at J, with 12 bases between. The CDR3 loop is CASRQRDGNEKLFF. The CDR3 bases are TGTGCCAGCAGACAACGGGACGGTAATGAAAAACTGTTTTTT.

The chain combines TRBV28 with TRBJ1-3; the D is unclear. The V end lost 7 bases, the J end lost 0 bases, and 7 bases lay between the germline ends. Germline CDR1 is MDHEN and CDR2 is SYDVKM. The CDR3 is 13 residues long. CDR3 sequence reads: CASTKGSGNTIYF. The CDR3 region has the DNA TGTGCCAGCACCAAAGGCTCTGGAAACACCATATATTTT.

This clone was observed once. The V gene is TRBV30, the J gene TRBJ1-1; weak D call: TRBD1 (5 bases). Trimming shortened V by 0 bases and J by 5 bases, and 13 bases separated the two germline ends. CDR3 size: 14 residues. Looked up from germline, CDR1 is GTSNPN and CDR2 is SVGIG (reference sequence). The CDR3 DNA follows: TGTGCCTGGAGTGTACGGGGTGGGACTACTGAAGCTTTCTTT. Encoded protein: CAWSVRGGTTEAFF.

V and J are TRBV19 and TRBJ1-1; 8 bases map to TRBD1. The V and J ends lost 6 bases and 3 bases, in that order; junction bases with no gene match: 3. The CDR3 contains 13 residues. Germline values: CDR1 LNHDA, CDR2 SQIVND (reference sequence). The CDR3 reads CASREQGDTEAFF. Here the CDR3 DNA reads TGTGCCAGTAGGGAACAGGGGGACACTGAAGCTTTCTTT.

The chain carries TRBV7-9 and TRBJ2-3; D perhaps matches TRBD2 (6 bases). Looked up from germline, CDR1 is SEHNR and CDR2 is FQNEAQ (reference sequence). CDR3 size: 16 residues. Trimming took 6 bases from V and 0 from J, leaving 16 bases between them. This CDR3 is CASSGGASMSTDTQYF. As DNA, the CDR3 is TGTGCCAGCAGTGGCGGGGCTAGTATGAGCACAGATACGCAGTATTTT. Full variable domain (rest looked up from reference TRBV7-9 and TRBJ2-3): DTGVSQNPRHKITKRGQNVTFRCDPISEHNRLYWYRQTLGQGPEFLTYFQNEAQLEKSRLLSDRFSAERPKGSFSTLEIQRTEQGDSAMYLCASSGGASMSTDTQYFGPGTRLTVL.

The chain recombines TRBV10-2 with TRBJ2-7; D possibly matches TRBD1 or TRBD2 (5 bases each). Germline V gives CDR1 WSHSY, CDR2 SAAADI. Trimming removed 11 bases from V and 0 bases from J, with 17 bases in between. This CDR3 contains 14 residues. The CDR3 region is CARRPRGLSYEQYF. CDR3 DNA sequence: TGCGCCCGGAGGCCAAGGGGCCTCTCCTACGAGCAGTACTTC.

V and J are TRBV15 and TRBJ1-5, with a weak D call TRBD1 (6 bases). CDR3 length: 17 amino acids. Germline V lookup: CDR1 LNHNV, CDR2 YYDKDF (reference sequence). V lost 3 bases to trimming and J lost 4 bases, with 19 bases between them. The chain's CDR3 is CATSSGITGTQNQPQHF. The CDR3 coding sequence is TGTGCCACCAGCAGTGGTATTACCGGGACACAAAATCAGCCCCAGCATTTT.

The chain uses TRBV7-3 and TRBJ2-7; 8 bases fit TRBD2. Losses at the gene ends were 4 bases for V and 2 bases for J; bases not matched to a gene: 4. CDR1 and CDR2 from the germline V gene are SGHTA and FQGTGA. The CDR3 spans 14 residues. DNA for the CDR3: TGTGCCAGCAGCTCCACCGGGGGGGCCTACGAGCAGTACTTC. It specifies CASSSTGGAYEQYF.